The TCR beta chain described here comes from a study of post-analysis software for immune sequencing data. A note on this clonotype: Its antigen is unidentified.

Every TCR beta cDNA library bore unique molecular identifiers. Via MiXCR, TCRdb re-called the PCR reads, giving one row per CDR3 protein. Among fewer than 850,000 distinct CDR3 sequences, about 32% were seen once, and the ten largest hold under 0.7%. This CDR3 is 12 amino acids long. Per germline, CDR1 MNHNY and CDR2 SVGAGI (reference sequence). Unmatched junction bases numbered 7, after V lost 6 bases and J lost 10 bases. Findings and caveats of the study: Normalized Chao1 diversity in multiple sclerosis patients fell significantly below that of controls. With TRBV5-6, TRBV5-1 and TRBV20-1 included, several TRBV segments were more frequent in patients than in controls.

Sequencing was performed on blood. The chain combines TRBV6-6 with TRBJ1-1; 8 nucleotides line up with TRBD1. This receptor was taken from a girl aged 10 to 17 with multiple sclerosis. The CDR3 nucleotides are TGTGCCAGCAGCTCGGACAGGGTGGCAGCTTTCTTT. Its translation: CASSSDRVAAFF.